The following is a T cell receptor beta chain sequence with its context. Its antigen is currently unknown. When samples were unsorted, tens of millions of PBMCs were used for genomic DNA. The protocol was immunoSEQ multiplex PCR, while the TCRdb copy is restricted to in-frame clones and leaves out a portion. Among some 530,000 clones listed, 81% were seen once. This sample stems from a study of shared clonotypes between healthy human individuals. Study conclusions and caveats: An effect of sequencing depth on clonotype sharing among donors was expected.

The V gene's germline CDR1 is WNHNN and CDR2 SYGVQD (reference sequence). The CDR3 loop spans 13 amino acids. The V and J ends lost 7 bases and 1 base respectively, with 10 bases between them. The origin of this receptor is a woman in her 40s in good health. Some clones in this sample may be carry-over from other donors' samples. The sample was PBMCs. V and J are TRBV10-1 and TRBJ2-5, with a possible D match to TRBD1 (6 bases). The CDR3 nucleotides read TGCGCCAGCAACAGACAGGTCCAAGAGACCCAGTACTTC. Translated: CASNRQVQETQYF.